The 8 T cell receptor beta chains below were found in one sample sequenced in a study of radiation and T cells in renal cell carcinoma. This sample's time point: baseline pretreatment blood. Treatment of the sample: 15 Gy SBRT to primary tumor, nephrectomy 4 weeks later. Here immunoSEQ multiplex PCR was the method, and the copy in TCRdb shows in-frame clones only, minus some. Here the sample spans 150,000 or so clones, around 90% being singletons. The sample was blood, taken from a patient whose treatment included radiotherapy and nephrectomy. All receptors derive from a woman in her 70s with renal cell carcinoma.

CDR3 loop: CASSLTRLHTEAFF. CDR3 sequence (DNA): TGTGCCAGCAGCCTTACACGGCTACACACTGAAGCTTTCTTT. The chain couples TRBV5-8 to TRBJ1-1; D uncertain. CDR3 size: 14 residues. The V gene's germline CDR1 is SGHTS and CDR2 YDEGEE. The V and J ends lost 4 bases and 3 bases respectively, with 13 bases between them.

V is TRBV11-3 and J is TRBJ1-5; no definite D call. The CDR3 extends over 15 amino acids. Germline assignment: CDR1 SGHNT and CDR2 YENEEA. The V and J ends lost 2 bases and 1 base respectively, with 9 bases between them. CDR3 in amino acids: CASSLTPGSNQPQHF. The CDR3 coding sequence is TGTGCCAGCAGCTTAACTCCGGGGAGCAATCAGCCCCAGCATTTT.

This clone showed up just once. The chain couples TRBV23-1 to TRBJ1-5; TRBD1 is a possible D gene (5 bases). TRBV23-1 is an open reading frame, and its role is uncertain. This CDR3 contains 14 residues. Trimming cost V 3 bases and J 4 bases, with 10 bases left between them. CDR3 nucleotide sequence: TGCGCCAGCAGTCATTCCGGGGCGAATCAGCCCCAGCATTTT. Translated: CASSHSGANQPQHF.

The chain uses TRBV5-1 and TRBJ2-7; D tentatively reads TRBD1 or TRBD2 (5 bases each). The germline CDR1 and CDR2 sequences are SGHRS and YFSETQ. V lost 4 bases and J 6 bases, leaving 14 bases between the germline ends. CDR3 length equals 13 residues. CDR3 loop: CASSPTGGGEQYF. CDR3 DNA sequence: TGCGCCAGCAGCCCAACTGGTGGGGGCGAGCAGTACTTC.

This sequence joins TRBV6-1 and TRBJ1-5; TRBD1 might be the D (6 bases). V was clipped by 4 bases and J by 6 bases, with 16 bases between them. Germline CDR1 is MNHNS and CDR2 is SASEGT. This CDR3 is built from 15 residues. The CDR3 sequence: CASSVGVAGAQPQHF. The CDR3 DNA reads TGTGCCAGCAGTGTAGGGGTCGCAGGGGCTCAGCCCCAGCATTTT.

The chain joins TRBV2 to TRBJ1-5; D possibly corresponds to TRBD1 (5 bases). V lost 1 base to trimming and J lost 5 bases, with 12 bases between them. CDR1 is SNHLY and CDR2 is FYNNEI in the germline V gene. This CDR3 has 15 amino acids. CDR3 sequence (DNA): TGTGCCAGCAGTGAAGGGGGACGAGCGGATCAGCCCCAGCATTTT. The encoded protein is CASSEGGRADQPQHF. The full variable domain, with the rest looked up from reference TRBV2 and TRBJ1-5, is EPEVTQTPSHQVTQMGQEVILRCVPISNHLYFYWYRQILGQKVEFLVSFYNNEISEKSEIFDDQFSVERPDGSNFTLKIRSTKLEDSAMYFCASSEGGRADQPQHFGDGTRLSIL.

The V and J genes are TRBV9 and TRBJ2-1; D might be TRBD1 (6 bases). This CDR3 contains 15 residues. CDR1 is SGDLS, CDR2 YYNGEE, per germline. Trimming cost V 6 bases and J 2 bases, with 15 bases left between them. The CDR3 loop is CASTKPGTPYNEQFF. For the CDR3, the DNA is TGTGCCAGCACAAAACCCGGGACACCCTACAATGAGCAGTTCTTC.

CDR3 sequence (DNA): TGTGCCAGCAGTTACCGGATACAGGGTTATGGCTACACCTTC. This gives the protein CASSYRIQGYGYTF. The chain joins TRBV6-5 to TRBJ1-2; possible D gene TRBD1, 6 bases. Trimming removed 2 bases at V and 5 bases at J, with 12 bases between. This CDR3 spans 14 amino acids. CDR1 MNHEY and CDR2 SVGAGI come from the germline V gene.